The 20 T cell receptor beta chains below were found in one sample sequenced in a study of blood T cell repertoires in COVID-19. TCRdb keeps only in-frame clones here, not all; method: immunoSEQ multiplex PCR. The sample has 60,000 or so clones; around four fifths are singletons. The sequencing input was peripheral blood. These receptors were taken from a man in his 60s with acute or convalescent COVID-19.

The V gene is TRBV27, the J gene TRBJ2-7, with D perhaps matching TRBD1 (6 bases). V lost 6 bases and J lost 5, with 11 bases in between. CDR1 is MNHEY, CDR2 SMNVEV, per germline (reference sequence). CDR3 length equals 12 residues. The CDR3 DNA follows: TGTGCCAGCAGACGGGACATCCACGAGCAGTACTTC. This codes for CASRRDIHEQYF.

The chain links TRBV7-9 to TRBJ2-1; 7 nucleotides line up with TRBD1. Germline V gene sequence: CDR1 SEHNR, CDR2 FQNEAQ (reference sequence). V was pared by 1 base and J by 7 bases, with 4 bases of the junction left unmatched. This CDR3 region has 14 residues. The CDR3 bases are TGTGCCAGCAGCTTAGTACAGGGGTGGAATGAGCAGTTCTTC. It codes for CASSLVQGWNEQFF.

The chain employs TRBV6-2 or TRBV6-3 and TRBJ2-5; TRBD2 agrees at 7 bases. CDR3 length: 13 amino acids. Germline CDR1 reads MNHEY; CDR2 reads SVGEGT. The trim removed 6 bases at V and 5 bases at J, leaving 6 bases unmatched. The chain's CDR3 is CASSSGLKETQYF. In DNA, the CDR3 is TGTGCCAGCAGCTCGGGACTAAAGGAGACCCAGTACTTC.

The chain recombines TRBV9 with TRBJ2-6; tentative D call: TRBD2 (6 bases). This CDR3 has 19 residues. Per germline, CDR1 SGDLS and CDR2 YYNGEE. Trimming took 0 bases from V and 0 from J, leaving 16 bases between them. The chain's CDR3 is CASSVAPGTGASGANVLTF. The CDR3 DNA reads TGTGCCAGCAGCGTAGCCCCAGGGACGGGAGCCTCTGGGGCCAACGTCCTGACTTTC.

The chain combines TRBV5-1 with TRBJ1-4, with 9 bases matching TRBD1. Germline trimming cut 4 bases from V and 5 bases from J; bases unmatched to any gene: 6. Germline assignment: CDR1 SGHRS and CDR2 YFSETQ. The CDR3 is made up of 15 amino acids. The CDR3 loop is CASSREGQGNEKLFF. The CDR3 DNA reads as TGCGCCAGCAGCCGGGAGGGACAGGGAAATGAAAAACTGTTTTTT.

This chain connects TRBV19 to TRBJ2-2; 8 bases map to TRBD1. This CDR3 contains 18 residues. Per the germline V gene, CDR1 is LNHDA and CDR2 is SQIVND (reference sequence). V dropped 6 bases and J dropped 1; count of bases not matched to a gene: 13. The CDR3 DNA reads TGTGCCAGTAGATTAGGGCCAGGCAGGGGGCAGAACACCGGGGAGCTGTTTTTT. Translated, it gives CASRLGPGRGQNTGELFF.

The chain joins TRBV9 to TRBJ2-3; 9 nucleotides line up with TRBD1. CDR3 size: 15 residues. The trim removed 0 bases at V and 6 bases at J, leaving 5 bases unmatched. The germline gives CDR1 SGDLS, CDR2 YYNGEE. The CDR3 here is CASSVGDRAFDTQYF. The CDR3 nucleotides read TGTGCCAGCAGCGTAGGGGACAGGGCTTTTGATACGCAGTATTTT.

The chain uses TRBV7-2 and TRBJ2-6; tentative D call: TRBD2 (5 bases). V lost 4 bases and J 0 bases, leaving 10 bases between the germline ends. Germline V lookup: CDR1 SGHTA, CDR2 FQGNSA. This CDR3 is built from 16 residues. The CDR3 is CASSSPGISGANVLTF. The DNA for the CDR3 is TGTGCCAGCAGCTCCCCCGGGATCTCTGGGGCCAACGTCCTGACTTTC.

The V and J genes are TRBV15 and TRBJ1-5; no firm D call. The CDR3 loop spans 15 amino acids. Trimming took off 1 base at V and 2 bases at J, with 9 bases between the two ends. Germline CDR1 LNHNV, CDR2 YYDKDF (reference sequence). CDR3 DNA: TGTGCCACCAGCAGAGGAGGGTTTGGCAATCAGCCCCAGCATTTT. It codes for CATSRGGFGNQPQHF.

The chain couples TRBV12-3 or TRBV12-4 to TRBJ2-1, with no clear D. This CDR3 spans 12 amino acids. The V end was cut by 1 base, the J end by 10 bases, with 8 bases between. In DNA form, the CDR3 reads TGTGCCAGCAGTTTAGGACACCTAGAGCAGTTCTTC. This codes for CASSLGHLEQFF.

The CDR3: CASSFRTGYGYTF. The CDR3, as DNA: TGTGCCAGCAGCTTTAGGACAGGCTATGGCTACACCTTC. This rearrangement joins TRBV28 to TRBJ1-2; 7 bases line up with TRBD1. Germline V gene sequence: CDR1 MDHEN, CDR2 SYDVKM. The junction had 5 bases not matched to a gene; V was cut back by 6 bases and J by 4 bases. The CDR3 contains 13 residues.

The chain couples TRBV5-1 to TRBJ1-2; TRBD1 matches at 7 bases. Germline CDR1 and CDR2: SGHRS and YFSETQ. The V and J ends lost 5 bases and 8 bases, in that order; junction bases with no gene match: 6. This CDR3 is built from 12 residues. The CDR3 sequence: CASSLTGRGYTF. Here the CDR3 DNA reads TGCGCCAGCAGTTTGACAGGGCGGGGCTACACCTTC.

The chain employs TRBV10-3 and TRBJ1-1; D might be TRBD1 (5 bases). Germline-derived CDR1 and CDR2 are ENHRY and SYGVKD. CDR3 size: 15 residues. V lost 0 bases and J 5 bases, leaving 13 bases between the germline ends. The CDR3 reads CAISESIQERTEAFF. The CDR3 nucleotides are TGTGCCATCAGTGAGTCGATACAGGAAAGGACTGAAGCTTTCTTT.

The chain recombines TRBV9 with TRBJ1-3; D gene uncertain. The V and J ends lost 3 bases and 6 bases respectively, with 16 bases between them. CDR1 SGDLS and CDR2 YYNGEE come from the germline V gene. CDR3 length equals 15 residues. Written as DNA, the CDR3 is TGTGCCAGCAGCGCAACGGAGGGCCCTTCAAACACCATATATTTT. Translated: CASSATEGPSNTIYF.

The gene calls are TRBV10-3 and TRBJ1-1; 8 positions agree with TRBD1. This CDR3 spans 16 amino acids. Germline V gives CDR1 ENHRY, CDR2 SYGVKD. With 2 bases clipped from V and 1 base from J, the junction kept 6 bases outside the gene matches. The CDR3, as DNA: TGTGCCATCAGTGAGAGGGCAGGGGGCCCGAACACTGAAGCTTTCTTT. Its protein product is CAISERAGGPNTEAFF.

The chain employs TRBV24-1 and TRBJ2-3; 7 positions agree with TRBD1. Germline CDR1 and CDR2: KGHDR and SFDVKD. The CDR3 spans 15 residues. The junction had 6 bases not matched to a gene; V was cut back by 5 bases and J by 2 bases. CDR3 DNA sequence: TGTGCCACCAGTGTCCCGGGACAGAACACAGATACGCAGTATTTT. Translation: CATSVPGQNTDTQYF.

The CDR3: CASSPGGADYNEQFF. The CDR3 nucleotides are TGTGCCAGCAGCCCCGGGGGGGCGGATTACAATGAGCAGTTCTTC. The genes are TRBV4-2 and TRBJ2-1, with TRBD2 matching 8 bases. J was trimmed by 4 bases and V by 4 bases; bases with no gene match: 6. The CDR3 has 15 residues. Germline CDR1 and CDR2: LGHNA and YNFKEQ.

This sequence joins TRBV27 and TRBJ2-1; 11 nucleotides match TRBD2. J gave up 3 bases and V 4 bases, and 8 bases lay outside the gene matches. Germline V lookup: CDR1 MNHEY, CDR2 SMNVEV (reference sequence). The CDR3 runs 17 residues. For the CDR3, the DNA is TGTGCCAGCAGTTCGACTAGCGGGATTCTTCTCTACAATGAGCAGTTCTTC. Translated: CASSSTSGILLYNEQFF.

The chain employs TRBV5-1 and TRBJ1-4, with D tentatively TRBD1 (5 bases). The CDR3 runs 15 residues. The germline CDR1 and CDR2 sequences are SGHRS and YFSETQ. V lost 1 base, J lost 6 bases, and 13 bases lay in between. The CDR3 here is CASSLKGGVDEKLFF. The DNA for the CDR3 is TGCGCCAGCAGCTTGAAAGGAGGGGTAGATGAAAAACTGTTTTTT.

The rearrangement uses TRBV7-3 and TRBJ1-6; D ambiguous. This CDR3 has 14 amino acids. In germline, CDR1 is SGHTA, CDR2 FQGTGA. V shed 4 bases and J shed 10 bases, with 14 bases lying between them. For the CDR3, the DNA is TGTGCCAGCAGCTCCCGGGCCCCGGGGTCACCCCTCCACTTT. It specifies CASSSRAPGSPLHF.